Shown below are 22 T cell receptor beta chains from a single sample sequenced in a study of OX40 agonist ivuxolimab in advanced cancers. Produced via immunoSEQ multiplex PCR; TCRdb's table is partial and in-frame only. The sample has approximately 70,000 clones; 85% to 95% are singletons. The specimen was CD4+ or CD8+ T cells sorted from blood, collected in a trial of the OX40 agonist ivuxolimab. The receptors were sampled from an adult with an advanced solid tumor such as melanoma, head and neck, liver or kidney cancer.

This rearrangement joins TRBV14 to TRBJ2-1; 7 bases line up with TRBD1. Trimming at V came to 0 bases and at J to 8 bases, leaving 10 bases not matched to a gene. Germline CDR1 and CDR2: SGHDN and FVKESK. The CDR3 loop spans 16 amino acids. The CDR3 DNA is TGTGCCAGCAGCCAAGAGAAAGGGGGCTTTTACCATGAGCAGTTCTTC. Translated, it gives CASSQEKGGFYHEQFF.

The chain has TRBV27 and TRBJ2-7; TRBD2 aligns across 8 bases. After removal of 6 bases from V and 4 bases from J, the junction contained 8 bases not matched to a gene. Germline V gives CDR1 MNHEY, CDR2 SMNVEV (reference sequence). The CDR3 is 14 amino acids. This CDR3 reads CASSPGLEVYEQYF. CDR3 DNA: TGTGCCAGCAGCCCGGGACTAGAAGTGTACGAGCAGTACTTC.

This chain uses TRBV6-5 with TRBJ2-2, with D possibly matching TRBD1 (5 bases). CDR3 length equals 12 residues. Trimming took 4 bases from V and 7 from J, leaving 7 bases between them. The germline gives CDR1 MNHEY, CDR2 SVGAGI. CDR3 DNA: TGTGCCAGCAGTTTTCAGGGCGGGGAGCTGTTTTTT. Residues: CASSFQGGELFF.

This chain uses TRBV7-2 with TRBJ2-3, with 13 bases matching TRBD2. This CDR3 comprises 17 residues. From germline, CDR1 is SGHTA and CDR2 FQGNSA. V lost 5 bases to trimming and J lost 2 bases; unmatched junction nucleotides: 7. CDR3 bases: TGTGCCAGCAGCCTCCGGACTAGCGGGGGCGCCACAGATACGCAGTATTTT. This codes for CASSLRTSGGATDTQYF.

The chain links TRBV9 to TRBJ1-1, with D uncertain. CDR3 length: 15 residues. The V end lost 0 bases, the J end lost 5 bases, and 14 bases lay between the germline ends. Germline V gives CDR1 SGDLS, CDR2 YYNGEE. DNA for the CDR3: TGTGCCAGCAGCGTAGCAGAGCAGCCCCTAACTGAAGCTTTCTTT. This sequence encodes CASSVAEQPLTEAFF.

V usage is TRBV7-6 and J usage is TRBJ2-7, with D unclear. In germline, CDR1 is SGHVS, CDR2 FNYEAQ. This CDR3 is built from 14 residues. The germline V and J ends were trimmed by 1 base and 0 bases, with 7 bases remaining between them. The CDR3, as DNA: TGTGCCAGCAGCTTAGTTGTCTCCTCCTACGAGCAGTACTTC. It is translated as CASSLVVSSYEQYF.

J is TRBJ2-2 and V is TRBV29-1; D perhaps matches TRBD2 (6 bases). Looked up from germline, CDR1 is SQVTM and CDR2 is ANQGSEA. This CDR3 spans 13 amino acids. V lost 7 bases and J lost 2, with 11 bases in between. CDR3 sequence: CSALAQNTGELFF. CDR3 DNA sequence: TGCAGCGCCCTAGCGCAAAACACCGGGGAGCTGTTTTTT.

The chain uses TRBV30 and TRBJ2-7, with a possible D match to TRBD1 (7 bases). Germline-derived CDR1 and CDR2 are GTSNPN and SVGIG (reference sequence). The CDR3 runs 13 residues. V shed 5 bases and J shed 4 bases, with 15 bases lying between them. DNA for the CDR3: TGTGCCTGGTGTCAGGGGGACTCTTACGAGCAGTACTTC. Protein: CAWCQGDSYEQYF.

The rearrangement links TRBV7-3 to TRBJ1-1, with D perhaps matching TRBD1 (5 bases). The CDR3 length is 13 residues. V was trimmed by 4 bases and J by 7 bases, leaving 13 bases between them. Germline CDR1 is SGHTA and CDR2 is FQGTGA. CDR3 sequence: CASSSDGGHEAFF. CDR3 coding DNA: TGTGCCAGCAGCTCCGACGGGGGTCATGAAGCTTTCTTT.

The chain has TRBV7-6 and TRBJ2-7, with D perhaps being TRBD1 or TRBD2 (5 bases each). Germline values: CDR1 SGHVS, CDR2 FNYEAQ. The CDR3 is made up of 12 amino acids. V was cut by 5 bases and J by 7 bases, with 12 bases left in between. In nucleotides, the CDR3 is TGTGCCAGCAGCGGTTCAGGGAGTGAGCAGTACTTC. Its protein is CASSGSGSEQYF.

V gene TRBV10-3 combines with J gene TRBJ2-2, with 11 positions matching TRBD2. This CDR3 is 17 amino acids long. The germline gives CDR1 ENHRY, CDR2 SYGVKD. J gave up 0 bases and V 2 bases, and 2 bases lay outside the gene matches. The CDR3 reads CAISEGLAGANTGELFF. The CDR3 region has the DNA TGTGCCATCAGTGAGGGACTAGCGGGTGCGAACACCGGGGAGCTGTTTTTT.

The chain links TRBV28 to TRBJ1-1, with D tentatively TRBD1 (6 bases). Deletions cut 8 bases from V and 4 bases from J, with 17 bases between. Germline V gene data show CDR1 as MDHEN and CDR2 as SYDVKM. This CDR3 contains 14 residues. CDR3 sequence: CASGNRAFSTEAFF. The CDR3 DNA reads TGTGCCAGCGGTAACAGGGCGTTTAGCACTGAAGCTTTCTTT.

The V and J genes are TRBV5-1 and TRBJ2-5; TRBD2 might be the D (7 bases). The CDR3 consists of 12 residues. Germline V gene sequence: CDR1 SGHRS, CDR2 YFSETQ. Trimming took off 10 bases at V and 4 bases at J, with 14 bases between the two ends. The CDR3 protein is CAPLAGAETQYF. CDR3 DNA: TGCGCCCCCCTGGCGGGGGCAGAGACCCAGTACTTC.

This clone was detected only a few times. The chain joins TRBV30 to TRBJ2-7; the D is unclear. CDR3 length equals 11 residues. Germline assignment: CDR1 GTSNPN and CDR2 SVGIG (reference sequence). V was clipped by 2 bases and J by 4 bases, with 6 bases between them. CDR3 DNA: TGTGCCTGGAGTCTCCAGTACGAGCAGTACTTC. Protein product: CAWSLQYEQYF.

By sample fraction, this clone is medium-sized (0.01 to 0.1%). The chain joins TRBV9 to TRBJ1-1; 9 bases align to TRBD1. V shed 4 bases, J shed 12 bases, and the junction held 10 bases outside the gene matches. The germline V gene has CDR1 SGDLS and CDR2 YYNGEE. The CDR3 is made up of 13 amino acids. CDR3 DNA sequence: TGTGCCAGCAGCTATGGGACAGGGCAAATACCTTTCTTT. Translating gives CASSYGTGQIPFF.

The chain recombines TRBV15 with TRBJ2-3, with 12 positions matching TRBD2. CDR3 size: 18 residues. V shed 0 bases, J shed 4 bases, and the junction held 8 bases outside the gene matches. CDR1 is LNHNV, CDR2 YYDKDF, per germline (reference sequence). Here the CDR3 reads CATSRDPLAGGLADTQYF. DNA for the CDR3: TGTGCCACCAGCAGAGACCCACTAGCGGGAGGTCTAGCAGATACGCAGTATTTT.

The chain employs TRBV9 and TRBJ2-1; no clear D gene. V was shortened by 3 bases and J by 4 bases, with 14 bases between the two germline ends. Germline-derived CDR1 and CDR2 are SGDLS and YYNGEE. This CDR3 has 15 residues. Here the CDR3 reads CASSDEDPLYNEQFF. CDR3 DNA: TGTGCCAGCAGCGATGAGGACCCCCTTTACAATGAGCAGTTCTTC.

CDR3 residues: CASSPDRNEQFF. CDR3 sequence (DNA): TGTGCCAGCAGCCCGGACCGCAATGAGCAGTTCTTC. The chain carries TRBV11-3 and TRBJ2-1; D is undetermined. Trimming pared 5 bases from V and 6 bases from J, leaving 8 bases between. The CDR3 sequence is 12 residues long. Looked up from germline, CDR1 is SGHNT and CDR2 is YENEEA.

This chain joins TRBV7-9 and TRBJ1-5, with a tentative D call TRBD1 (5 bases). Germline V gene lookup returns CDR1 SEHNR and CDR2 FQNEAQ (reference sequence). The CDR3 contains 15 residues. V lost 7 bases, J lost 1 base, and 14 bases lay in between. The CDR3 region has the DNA TGTGCCAGCACCCAAGGGACGCTCAGCAATCAGCCCCAGCATTTT. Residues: CASTQGTLSNQPQHF. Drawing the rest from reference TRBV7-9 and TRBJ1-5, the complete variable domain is DTGVSQNPRHKITKRGQNVTFRCDPISEHNRLYWYRQTLGQGPEFLTYFQNEAQLEKSRLLSDRFSAERPKGSFSTLEIQRTEQGDSAMYLCASTQGTLSNQPQHFGDGTRLSIL.

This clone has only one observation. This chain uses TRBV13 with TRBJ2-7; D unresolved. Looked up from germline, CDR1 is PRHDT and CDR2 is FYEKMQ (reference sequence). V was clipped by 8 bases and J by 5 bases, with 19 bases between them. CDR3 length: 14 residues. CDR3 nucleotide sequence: TGTGCCAGCCTACACCGTACAGAGGCCCACGAGCAGTACTTC. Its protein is CASLHRTEAHEQYF.

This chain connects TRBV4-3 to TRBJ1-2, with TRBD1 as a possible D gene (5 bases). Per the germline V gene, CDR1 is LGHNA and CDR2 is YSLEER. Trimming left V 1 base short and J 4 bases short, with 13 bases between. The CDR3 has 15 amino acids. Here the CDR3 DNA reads TGCGCCAGCAGCCAAGGGGTGAGCAGGGTCTATGGCTACACCTTC. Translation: CASSQGVSRVYGYTF.

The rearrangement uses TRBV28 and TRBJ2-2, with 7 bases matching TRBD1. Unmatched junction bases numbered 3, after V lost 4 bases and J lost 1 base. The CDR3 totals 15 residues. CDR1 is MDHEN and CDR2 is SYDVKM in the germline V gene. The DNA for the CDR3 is TGTGCCAGCAGTTCCGGACAGGTGAACACCGGGGAGCTGTTTTTT. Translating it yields CASSSGQVNTGELFF.